Listed here is a single TCR beta chain. This specimen comes from a study of cytomegalovirus exposure and HLA in healthy donors. The donors gave bone marrow, and they were healthy. A multiplex PCR was run with 60 Vbeta primers and 13 Jbeta primers. Generated by immunoSEQ multiplex PCR, the TCRdb table keeps only in-frame clones and is missing some. This sample's table reports 40,000 or so clones. V lost 3 bases, J lost 4 bases, and 9 bases stayed unmatched. Germline lookup yields CDR1 SGDLS and CDR2 YYNGEE. This CDR3 is built from 18 residues. Sequencing was carried out using PBMCs. The chain has TRBV9 and TRBJ2-1; TRBD2 aligns across 14 bases. This receptor was identified in a male donor in good health and CMV-seronegative. As DNA, the CDR3 is TGTGCCAGCAGCGGGGGGACTAGCGGGGGTCGCCCTTACAATGAGCAGTTCTTC. Translation gives CASSGGTSGGRPYNEQFF.